This TCR beta chain was sequenced during a study of T cells in tumors after PD-1 blockade. Produced via immunoSEQ multiplex PCR; TCRdb's table is partial and in-frame only. The data show some 8,200 clones, roughly 60% seen once. On this clone: Its matching antigen is unknown.

Whole-study findings and limits: Some novel exhausted tumor clones appeared in pre-treatment blood, suggesting peripheral recruitment. Clonal replacement, not reinvigoration, is suggested for expanded exhausted CD8+ clones after therapy.

Time point described: second of two post-therapy site-matched biopsies 2 to 3 months apart. Before and after PD-1 blockade, biopsies were collected from the same primary tumor site. Trimming removed 5 bases from V and 7 bases from J; junction bases left unmatched: 12. The germline CDR1 and CDR2 sequences are MNHNY and SVGAGI (reference sequence). This CDR3 has 15 amino acids. The TCR was taken from a human donor with basal cell carcinoma. The chain employs TRBV6-6 and TRBJ1-1; TRBD1 aligns across 8 bases. The source material was tumor tissue, sampled after anti-PD-1 treatment. The CDR3 DNA reads TGTGCCAGCAGTGACACGGGCCAGGGGGCGGGTGAAGCTTTCTTT. This gives the protein CASSDTGQGAGEAFF.